This TCR beta chain was observed in a study of cytomegalovirus exposure and HLA in healthy donors. Study-wide results and caveats: Later analysis revealed greater clonal expansion in HLA-associated TCR beta chains than in equally common others.

Germline V gene sequence: CDR1 SGDLS, CDR2 YYNGEE. The CDR3 is made up of 15 amino acids. V was shortened by 0 bases and J by 1 base, with 10 bases between the two germline ends. The study ran its PCR with 60 Vbeta and 13 Jbeta primers. The protocol was immunoSEQ multiplex PCR, while the TCRdb copy is restricted to in-frame clones and leaves out a portion. The repertoire holds some 120,000 clones, with approximately 80% as singletons. About this clone: The antigen remains undetermined.

Sample: PBMCs. The rearrangement links TRBV9 to TRBJ1-1; unclear D gene. This clonotype originated in a human donor in good health. In DNA form, the CDR3 reads TGTGCCAGCAGCGTAGTTCCAGACTCGAACACTGAAGCTTTCTTT. Protein product: CASSVVPDSNTEAFF.